These 15 T cell receptor beta chains share one sample of origin, sequenced in a study of shared clonotypes between healthy human individuals. Here immunoSEQ multiplex PCR was the method, and the copy in TCRdb shows in-frame clones only, minus some. The table has hundreds of thousands of clones, around 72% seen once. Sequencing used memory CD4+ T cells sorted from blood. Indicated subset: CD45RA-negative fraction. The receptor source for this set is a woman in her twenties or thirties in good health.

The V and J genes are TRBV27 and TRBJ2-4; D call uncertain. Trimming cost V 6 bases and J 1 base, with 16 bases left between them. This CDR3 has 16 amino acids. Germline lookup yields CDR1 MNHEY and CDR2 SMNVEV (reference sequence). The CDR3 is CASSIGPSWAKNIQYF. The CDR3 DNA is TGTGCCAGCAGCATCGGCCCCTCGTGGGCCAAAAACATTCAGTACTTC.

The rearrangement uses TRBV2 and TRBJ2-7; 7 bases agree with TRBD1. The V gene end was trimmed by 6 bases and the J gene end by 4 bases; junction bases not matched to a gene: 0. This CDR3 comprises 11 residues. Germline V gene sequence: CDR1 SNHLY, CDR2 FYNNEI. CDR3 coding DNA: TGTGCCAGCAGACAGGGGTACGAGCAGTACTTC. Protein: CASRQGYEQYF.

V is TRBV29-1 and J is TRBJ2-1; D not resolved. V was cut by 2 bases and J by 10 bases, with 9 bases left in between. The germline V gene has CDR1 SQVTM and CDR2 ANQGSEA. The CDR3 extends over 11 amino acids. The CDR3 sequence: CSVEMAEEQFF. CDR3 nucleotides: TGCAGCGTTGAAATGGCGGAGGAGCAGTTCTTC.

This clone turned up a few times. The rearrangement joins TRBV30 to TRBJ2-2; D possibly corresponds to TRBD1 (5 bases). In germline, CDR1 is GTSNPN, CDR2 SVGIG (reference sequence). This CDR3 region has 13 residues. Trimming cost V 5 bases and J 5 bases, with 12 bases left between them. The CDR3 is CAWRRPGTGELFF. The CDR3 nucleotides read TGTGCCTGGCGCAGACCAGGGACCGGGGAGCTGTTTTTT.

The chain has TRBV6-6 and TRBJ2-2, with a possible D match to TRBD2 (7 bases). In germline, CDR1 is MNHNY, CDR2 SVGAGI (reference sequence). This CDR3 contains 16 residues. The V gene lost 2 bases and the J gene lost 5 bases, with 15 bases spanning the gap. The CDR3 DNA is TGTGCCAGCAGTTACGGGGGCGGGAGTGGAACCGGGGAGCTGTTTTTT. Translating it yields CASSYGGGSGTGELFF.

The CDR3 is CASSSLGRFYGYTF. The CDR3, as DNA: TGTGCCAGCAGCTCCCTAGGGCGGTTCTATGGCTACACCTTC. V usage is TRBV7-9 and J usage is TRBJ1-2; D gene unclear. In germline, CDR1 is SEHNR, CDR2 FQNEAQ (reference sequence). The germline V and J ends were trimmed by 4 bases and 4 bases, with 13 bases remaining between them. This CDR3 spans 14 amino acids.

The rearrangement uses TRBV7-8 and TRBJ1-5; the match to TRBD1 covers 11 bases. Germline V gene data show CDR1 as SGHVS and CDR2 as FQNEAQ. V lost 5 bases to trimming and J lost 7 bases; unmatched junction nucleotides: 7. The CDR3 contains 15 residues. The DNA of the CDR3 is TGTGCCAGCAGCCGGACAGGGGGCGTGGGACAGCCCCAGCATTTT. It translates to CASSRTGGVGQPQHF.

This clone occurred many times. The rearrangement links TRBV11-3 to TRBJ1-2, with D possibly being TRBD1 (6 bases). The CDR3 is 16 residues long. Deletions cut 5 bases from V and 4 bases from J, with 20 bases between. In germline, CDR1 is SGHNT, CDR2 YENEEA. CDR3 loop: CASSPDKGLGGYGYTF. The CDR3 DNA sequence: TGTGCCAGCAGCCCTGACAAGGGGTTAGGGGGCTATGGCTACACCTTC. The complete variable domain, with remaining parts taken from reference TRBV11-3 and TRBJ1-2, reads EAGVVQSPRYKIIEKKQPVAFWCNPISGHNTLYWYLQNLGQGPELLIRYENEEAVDDSQLPKDRFSAERLKGVDSTLKIQPAELGDSAVYLCASSPDKGLGGYGYTFGSGTRLTVV.

J is TRBJ2-4 and V is TRBV28; D is possibly TRBD1 (5 bases). Germline V gene lookup returns CDR1 MDHEN and CDR2 SYDVKM. The CDR3 covers 13 residues. Trimming pared 3 bases from V and 6 bases from J, leaving 9 bases between. CDR3 region: CASSFSRVNIQYF. CDR3 nucleotide sequence: TGTGCCAGCAGTTTTTCCAGGGTAAACATTCAGTACTTC.

The V gene is TRBV5-8, the J gene TRBJ2-1, with a weak D call TRBD2 (6 bases). Deletions cut 6 bases from V and 0 bases from J, with 19 bases between. CDR1 and CDR2 from the germline V gene are SGHTS and YDEGEE. CDR3 size: 17 residues. CDR3 amino acids: CASTFFGSGDSYNEQFF. CDR3 DNA sequence: TGTGCCAGCACCTTTTTTGGTAGCGGAGACTCCTACAATGAGCAGTTCTTC.

The chain uses TRBV6-1 and TRBJ2-7; perhaps TRBD1 as D (6 bases). The CDR3 is 15 residues long. Per the germline V gene, CDR1 is MNHNS and CDR2 is SASEGT. V shed 2 bases and J shed 0 bases, with 11 bases lying between them. The CDR3: CASSEQGSPSYEQYF. CDR3 coding DNA: TGTGCCAGCAGTGAACAGGGGAGTCCCTCCTACGAGCAGTACTTC.

The chain is built from TRBV7-7 and TRBJ2-1; D remains ambiguous. The CDR3 covers 13 residues. Germline lookup yields CDR1 SSHAT and CDR2 FNYEAQ (reference sequence). Trimming removed 5 bases at V and 4 bases at J, with 9 bases between. The CDR3 region has the DNA TGTGCCAGCAGCATGGGCCGTTACAATGAGCAGTTCTTC. Translation gives CASSMGRYNEQFF.

The V gene is TRBV7-8, the J gene TRBJ2-6; no firm D call. Germline CDR1 SGHVS, CDR2 FQNEAQ. The CDR3 length is 16 residues. Deletions cut 1 base from V and 0 bases from J, with 7 bases between. The CDR3 DNA reads TGTGCCAGCAGCTTAGTCGGAATCTCTGGGGCCAACGTCCTGACTTTC. It specifies CASSLVGISGANVLTF. Combining the CDR3 with reference TRBV7-8 and TRBJ2-6 gives the whole variable domain GAGVSQSPRYKVAKRGQDVALRCDPISGHVSLFWYQQALGQGPEFLTYFQNEAQLDKSGLPSDRFFAERPEGSVSTLKIQRTQQEDSAVYLCASSLVGISGANVLTFGAGSRLTVL.

This clone was observed a few times. The chain has TRBV7-9 and TRBJ2-1; D is undetermined. Trimming cost V 5 bases and J 0 bases, with 14 bases left between them. Germline CDR1 reads SEHNR; CDR2 reads FQNEAQ (reference sequence). CDR3 length: 16 amino acids. CDR3 residues: CASSSTEMSSYNEQFF. The CDR3 coding sequence is TGTGCCAGCAGCAGCACCGAAATGAGCTCCTACAATGAGCAGTTCTTC.

CDR3 DNA: TGCGCCAGCAGCTGGGGACAGGGTATGAGAGAGACCCAGTACTTC. It encodes CASSWGQGMRETQYF. The chain employs TRBV5-1 and TRBJ2-5; 9 nucleotides match TRBD1. The length of the CDR3 is 15 residues. J was trimmed by 4 bases and V by 3 bases; bases with no gene match: 7. Germline V gives CDR1 SGHRS, CDR2 YFSETQ.